These T cell receptor beta chains were read from a single sample in a study of blood T cells in healthy people across ages. One entry per CDR3 protein results from TCRdb running MiXCR on the 5' RACE reads. The table lists some 1.6 million distinct CDR3 sequences, roughly 30% of them singletons. Sequencing was performed on blood. All receptors come from a woman aged 25 to 39 in good health. Both conserved end residues are part of each CDR3.

J: TRBJ1-5; V: TRBV4-1; CDR3: CASSPLGPGQTNQPQHF
J: TRBJ2-5; V: TRBV2; CDR3: CASSDGREGRWLRETQYF
J: TRBJ2-5; V: TRBV3-1; CDR3: CASSQDLTPPKETQYF
J: TRBJ2-7; V: TRBV7-2; CDR3: CASAAWEGMDEQYF
J: TRBJ2-1; V: TRBV5-4; CDR3: CASSHGSQQGSYNEQFF
J: TRBJ2-7; V: TRBV12-3/TRBV12-4; CDR3: CASRGLAGYEQYF
J: TRBJ1-2; V: TRBV29-1; CDR3: CSVAGTGFHGYTF
J: TRBJ2-7; V: TRBV29-1; CDR3: CSVPKSGLAGPFYEQYF
J: TRBJ2-2; V: TRBV10-3; CDR3: CAIKTTNTGELFF
J: TRBJ2-5; V: TRBV28; CDR3: CASTMGGPGETQYF
J: TRBJ2-3; V: TRBV2; CDR3: CASSASQVVLIVRMIRDTQYF
J: TRBJ1-5; V: TRBV5-5; CDR3: CASSLAWPAGNQPQHF
J: TRBJ1-2; V: TRBV7-8; CDR3: CASSLAARPLESYGYTF